This section outlines one T cell receptor beta chain sequence together with its context. Its specificity is unknown. The sample comes from a study of a mutant IDH1 vaccine in newly diagnosed glioma. Across the whole study: Previous treatment comprised radiotherapy, temozolomide, or both, mostly both.

The assay was immunoSEQ multiplex PCR, and TCRdb's table has in-frame clones only and misses some. The data contain about 15,000 clones, 75% to 90% of them singletons. There are 14 residues in the CDR3. Germline CDR1 reads SGHTA; CDR2 reads FQGNSA. V lost 2 bases, J lost 3 bases, and 10 bases lay in between. Time point defined: baseline, week 1 (first vaccination visit). Stated treatment: pre-vaccination baseline after standard-of-care therapy. Each astrocytoma in the donors was new, WHO grade 3 or 4, IDH1-mutant and ATRX-lost. Study-wide findings and caveats: Alterations occurring in top peripheral T cell clonotypes seemed unrelated to pseudoprogression.

The J gene is TRBJ1-2, the V gene TRBV7-2; weak D call: TRBD1 (5 bases). This clonotype was sampled from a woman between 40 and 50 years old with glioma. Some clones in this sample may be carry-over from other donors' samples. Sequenced here: PBMCs, sampled from a glioma patient treated with radiotherapy, temozolomide or both. As DNA, the CDR3 is TGTGCCAGCAGCTTATTGGGGGAAGACTATGGCTACACCTTC. It yields the protein CASSLLGEDYGYTF.